The 27 T cell receptor beta chains given below trace back to one sample, sequenced in a study of shared clonotypes between healthy human individuals (dated by TCRdb to between 2020 and 2021). Libraries were constructed by the immunoSEQ multiplex PCR assay. TCRdb stores this immuneACCESS table with in-frame sequences only. Part of the clones is absent; in the studies checked, under half of the shortfall reflects unresolved V genes, and no reason is known for the rest. This sample comprises around 1.6 million clones, under 99% of them detected only once. Of the sample, roughly 0.45% is held by the ten largest clones. Sequencing was performed on naive CD4+ T cells sorted from blood. Read against the paper, the sample's cell subset or site label means: CD45RA+ positively selected. The receptors come from a man aged 25 to 40 in good health.

The chain joins TRBV5-4 to TRBJ2-5; D remains ambiguous. Looked up from germline, CDR1 is SGHNT and CDR2 is YYREEE (reference sequence). This CDR3 is 14 amino acids long. Trimming cost V 1 base and J 5 bases, with 12 bases left between them. The CDR3 DNA follows: TGTGCCAGCAGCTTGAAAACTGATATGGAGACCCAGTACTTC. Translated, it gives CASSLKTDMETQYF. Based on the CDR3 plus reference TRBV5-4 and TRBJ2-5, the full variable domain is ETGVTQSPTHLIKTRGQQVTLRCSSQSGHNTVSWYQQALGQGPQFIFQYYREEENGRGNFPPRFSGLQFPNYSSELNVNALELDDSALYLCASSLKTDMETQYFGPGTRLLVL.

This clone appeared once. The V and J genes are TRBV9 and TRBJ2-1; TRBD2 matches at 11 bases. The CDR3 contains 17 residues. Germline V gene sequence: CDR1 SGDLS, CDR2 YYNGEE. Germline trimming cut 3 bases from V and 6 bases from J; bases unmatched to any gene: 11. The CDR3 DNA is TGTGCCAGCAGCGCTATGCAACTAGCGGGGGTAGGCAATGAGCAGTTCTTC. It yields the protein CASSAMQLAGVGNEQFF.

V gene TRBV25-1 combines with J gene TRBJ2-2, with 7 bases fitting TRBD2. Per germline, CDR1 MGHDK and CDR2 SYGVNS. V dropped 7 bases and J dropped 5; count of bases not matched to a gene: 13. The CDR3 has 16 amino acids. CDR3 sequence: CASTQYGGGSTGELFF. CDR3 coding DNA: TGTGCCAGCACCCAATACGGGGGAGGGAGTACCGGGGAGCTGTTTTTT. Full variable domain (outside the CDR3, taken from reference TRBV25-1 and TRBJ2-2): EADIYQTPRYLVIGTGKKITLECSQTMGHDKMYWYQQDPGMELHLIHYSYGVNSTEKGDLSSESTVSRIRTEHFPLTLESARPSHTSQYLCASTQYGGGSTGELFFGEGSRLTVL.

On this clone itself: One junction end disagrees with the germline gene, perhaps due to a read error. Other DNA sequences in this sample translate to the same CDR3. The V call is TRBV5-4, the J call TRBJ2-7; no definite D call. This CDR3 is built from 13 residues. Germline V lookup: CDR1 SGHNT, CDR2 YYREEE (reference sequence). The CDR3 here is CASSRTDSYEQYF. The CDR3 coding sequence is TGCGCCAGCAGCCGAACGGATTCCTACGAGCAGTACTTC. The full variable domain, its missing parts supplied by reference TRBV5-4 and TRBJ2-7, is ETGVTQSPTHLIKTRGQQVTLRCSSQSGHNTVSWYQQALGQGPQFIFQYYREEENGRGNFPPRFSGLQFPNYSSELNVNALELDDSALYLCASSRTDSYEQYFGPGTRLTVT.

The chain combines TRBV5-6 with TRBJ2-1, with D tentatively TRBD1 (5 bases). CDR1 is SGHDT and CDR2 is YYEEEE in the germline V gene. V was pared by 2 bases and J by 11 bases, with 20 bases between. The CDR3 extends over 15 amino acids. The CDR3 loop is CASSFSRQGWGQQFF. CDR3 DNA sequence: TGTGCCAGCAGCTTCTCCCGGCAGGGATGGGGCCAGCAGTTCTTC.

The chain recombines TRBV5-1 with TRBJ2-7; TRBD1 matches 7 bases. Germline V gene sequence: CDR1 SGHRS, CDR2 YFSETQ. The CDR3 runs 15 residues. The V and J ends lost 4 bases and 2 bases, in that order; junction bases with no gene match: 9. The chain's CDR3 is CASSAAGTATYEQYF. CDR3 coding DNA: TGCGCCAGCAGCGCAGCCGGGACAGCGACCTACGAGCAGTACTTC. The full variable domain, with the rest looked up from reference TRBV5-1 and TRBJ2-7, is KAGVTQTPRYLIKTRGQQVTLSCSPISGHRSVSWYQQTPGQGLQFLFEYFSETQRNKGNFPGRFSGRQFSNSRSEMNVSTLELGDSALYLCASSAAGTATYEQYFGPGTRLTVT.

The chain uses TRBV6-1 and TRBJ2-5, with D maybe TRBD1 (6 bases). This CDR3 region has 16 residues. Germline CDR1 reads MNHNS; CDR2 reads SASEGT. V was cut by 2 bases and J by 5 bases, with 18 bases left in between. CDR3 DNA sequence: TGTGCCAGCAGTGAAATAGGGACATTCCTTCGGGAGACCCAGTACTTC. Amino acid sequence: CASSEIGTFLRETQYF.

DNA of the CDR3: TGTGCCAGCAGTTTATTCGGAACTAGCGGGAGGTTCTATACGCAGTATTTT. Translated, it gives CASSLFGTSGRFYTQYF. This chain connects TRBV27 to TRBJ2-3; TRBD2 matches 12 bases. Germline CDR1 and CDR2: MNHEY and SMNVEV (reference sequence). With V trimmed by 1 base and J by 7 bases, 9 bases remained unmatched. CDR3 length equals 17 residues.

The V call is TRBV5-1, the J call TRBJ2-4; 9 nucleotides match TRBD1. The CDR3 has 16 residues. J lost 7 bases, V lost 0 bases, and 8 bases had no gene match. In germline, CDR1 is SGHRS, CDR2 YFSETQ. The DNA for the CDR3 is TGCGCCAGCAGCTTGGAACCCGGACAGGGGTCTAACATTCAGTACTTC. Amino acids: CASSLEPGQGSNIQYF.

The chain employs TRBV5-5 and TRBJ2-5; weak D call: TRBD1 (6 bases). The germline gives CDR1 SGHKS, CDR2 YYEKEE (reference sequence). Trimming took off 4 bases at V and 5 bases at J, with 9 bases between the two ends. The CDR3 contains 12 residues. This CDR3 reads CASSPRGETQYF. CDR3 coding DNA: TGTGCCAGCAGCCCGAGGGGGGAGACCCAGTACTTC.

The CDR3 sequence: CASSLEGVAFF. CDR3 DNA: TGTGCCAGCAGCTTAGAGGGAGTAGCTTTCTTT. The chain uses TRBV7-9 and TRBJ1-1, with unresolved D. Germline assignment: CDR1 SEHNR and CDR2 FQNEAQ (reference sequence). Trimming removed 1 base at V and 10 bases at J, with 7 bases between. The CDR3 contains 11 residues.

V gene TRBV18 combines with J gene TRBJ1-5, with 7 positions matching TRBD1. The CDR3 has 16 amino acids. Germline V gene data show CDR1 as KGHSH and CDR2 as LQKENI. V lost 0 bases, J lost 7 bases, and 9 bases stayed unmatched. The DNA for the CDR3 is TGTGCCAGCTCACCACCGGGCAGGGGGTTGGTGCAGCCCCAGCATTTT. As protein: CASSPPGRGLVQPQHF.

V is TRBV27 and J is TRBJ2-2; 14 bases align to TRBD2. V lost 5 bases, J lost 6 bases, and 5 bases stayed unmatched. Per germline, CDR1 MNHEY and CDR2 SMNVEV (reference sequence). The CDR3 length is 16 residues. This chain's CDR3 is CASSPGLAGVAGELFF. In DNA, the CDR3 is TGTGCCAGCAGTCCGGGACTAGCGGGAGTAGCCGGGGAGCTGTTTTTT.

This chain connects TRBV30 to TRBJ2-2; 8 bases align to TRBD2. Losses at the gene ends were 3 bases for V and 5 bases for J; bases not matched to a gene: 5. Germline CDR1 is GTSNPN and CDR2 is SVGIG (reference sequence). The CDR3 runs to 14 residues. CDR3 loop: CAWRTGRGTGELFF. The CDR3, as DNA: TGTGCCTGGAGGACCGGGAGGGGAACCGGGGAGCTGTTTTTT.

The chain uses TRBV2 and TRBJ1-1, with D possibly being TRBD1 (5 bases). This CDR3 is built from 12 residues. Germline loops: CDR1 SNHLY, CDR2 FYNNEI. V lost 3 bases, J lost 10 bases, and 12 bases lay in between. The chain's CDR3 is CASSDRTLAAFF. The CDR3 region has the DNA TGTGCCAGCAGTGATAGGACACTTGCAGCTTTCTTT.

The V and J genes are TRBV14 and TRBJ2-1; possibly TRBD2 for D (6 bases). This CDR3 has 15 amino acids. Germline CDR1 reads SGHDN; CDR2 reads FVKESK. V was shortened by 2 bases and J by 6 bases, with 14 bases between the two germline ends. CDR3 in amino acids: CASSQQLAVGNEQFF. The CDR3 DNA is TGTGCCAGCAGCCAACAACTAGCAGTAGGCAATGAGCAGTTCTTC.

V gene TRBV10-3 combines with J gene TRBJ1-2; D is ambiguous. The V end was cut by 3 bases, the J end by 2 bases, with 7 bases between. The CDR3 is 13 amino acids. Germline assignment: CDR1 ENHRY and CDR2 SYGVKD. The CDR3 region has the DNA TGTGCCATCAGTGATGCGGAGAACTATGGCTACACCTTC. Protein: CAISDAENYGYTF.

J is TRBJ2-7 and V is TRBV23-1; tentatively, D is TRBD1 (6 bases). TRBV23-1 is recorded as an ORF, its role being uncertain. V lost 0 bases, J lost 4 bases, and 13 bases lay in between. This CDR3 contains 15 residues. The CDR3 loop reads CASSQSLTGFYEQYF. In DNA form, the CDR3 reads TGCGCCAGCAGTCAATCTCTCACAGGGTTTTACGAGCAGTACTTC.

The V gene is TRBV15, the J gene TRBJ2-7; no definite D call. This CDR3 has 15 amino acids. CDR1 is LNHNV, CDR2 YYDKDF, per germline (reference sequence). Between the trimmed V and J ends, which lost 3 bases and 0 bases, there was a span of 12 bases. CDR3 nucleotide sequence: TGTGCCACCAGCAGGGGGATGGTGAGCTCCTACGAGCAGTACTTC. Translated, it gives CATSRGMVSSYEQYF.

The rearrangement links TRBV5-1 to TRBJ2-5; D may be TRBD1 (6 bases). Germline lookup yields CDR1 SGHRS and CDR2 YFSETQ. V gave up 3 bases and J gave up 5 bases, with 23 bases separating them. The CDR3 is 17 residues long. The CDR3 reads CASSSSYRDTWGETQYF. The CDR3 nucleotides read TGCGCCAGCAGCTCGTCTTACCGGGACACCTGGGGTGAGACCCAGTACTTC.

The V call is TRBV7-9, the J call TRBJ1-4, with 9 bases aligning to TRBD1. The germline gives CDR1 SEHNR, CDR2 FQNEAQ (reference sequence). The CDR3 totals 15 residues. The J segment lost 6 bases and the V segment lost 5 bases, leaving 7 bases of the junction unmatched. CDR3 in DNA: TGTGCCAGCAGCCAACAGGGGGCGATTGATGAAAAACTGTTTTTT. Translated, it gives CASSQQGAIDEKLFF.

V and J are TRBV7-9 and TRBJ1-2; the D is unclear. Trimming shortened V by 1 base and J by 5 bases, and 5 bases separated the two germline ends. This CDR3 contains 12 residues. Germline loops: CDR1 SEHNR, CDR2 FQNEAQ (reference sequence). In nucleotides, the CDR3 is TGTGCCAGCAGCTTAGAATCATATGGCTACACCTTC. Amino acid sequence: CASSLESYGYTF.

The chain combines TRBV27 with TRBJ1-5, with D perhaps TRBD1 (5 bases). The germline V gene has CDR1 MNHEY and CDR2 SMNVEV (reference sequence). The germline V and J ends were trimmed by 6 bases and 3 bases, with 15 bases remaining between them. This CDR3 is built from 15 residues. CDR3 bases: TGTGCCAGCAGCACCGGGACTCCCTTCAATCAGCCCCAGCATTTT. Translation: CASSTGTPFNQPQHF.

This clone showed up just once. J is TRBJ2-1 and V is TRBV19, with TRBD1 matching over 7 bases. Germline V CDR1 and CDR2: LNHDA, SQIVND (reference sequence). The CDR3 length is 16 residues. The junction had 12 bases not matched to a gene; V was cut back by 4 bases and J by 6 bases. The CDR3 DNA follows: TGTGCCAGTAGTACTCTGGGACAGAGAACGATCAATGAGCAGTTCTTC. This gives the protein CASSTLGQRTINEQFF.

Notes on this clone: Distinct nucleotide sequences in the sample also encode this CDR3. The rearrangement uses TRBV7-2 and TRBJ2-1; D is ambiguous. Germline V gives CDR1 SGHTA, CDR2 FQGNSA. CDR3 size: 13 residues. Trimming stripped 3 bases from V and 3 bases from J, with 6 bases between. CDR3 sequence: CASSFPVYNEQFF. CDR3 bases: TGTGCCAGCAGCTTTCCCGTCTACAATGAGCAGTTCTTC.

The genes are TRBV11-2 and TRBJ1-1; D not certain. V was clipped by 2 bases and J by 0 bases, with 7 bases between them. Looked up from germline, CDR1 is SGHAT and CDR2 is FQNNGV. The length of the CDR3 is 14 residues. The CDR3 DNA is TGTGCCAGCAGCTTATTCGCCCTGAACACTGAAGCTTTCTTT. Its translation is CASSLFALNTEAFF.

The chain recombines TRBV5-4 with TRBJ2-5; 7 nucleotides align to TRBD2. V lost 0 bases, J lost 5 bases, and 13 bases stayed unmatched. Germline CDR1 SGHNT, CDR2 YYREEE (reference sequence). This CDR3 has 17 residues. In DNA form, the CDR3 reads TGTGCCAGCAGCTTGGCAGTAGGGACTGAGCGGGGCGAGACCCAGTACTTC. Its protein is CASSLAVGTERGETQYF.